Listed below are T cell receptor beta chains from one sample, sequenced in a study of shared clonotypes between healthy human individuals. The repertoire was sequenced with immunoSEQ multiplex PCR; TCRdb's copy has only in-frame clones and lacks some. The table includes around 600,000 clones, around 96% detected once. The specimen sequenced was naive CD8+ T cells sorted from blood. The receptors were gathered from a woman in her twenties or thirties in good health. The CDR3 runs from the conserved cysteine through the conserved F or W. D genes are given only for firm matches. Size is stated for part of the rows, as once, few or many counts, or as a class when the clone is expanded.

j_call d_call v_call clone_size cdr3_nt cdr3_aa
TRBJ2-7 TRBD2 TRBV27 NA TGTGCCAGCAGTTTATCGGCGCCTAGCGGATACGAGCAGTACTTC CASSLSAPSGYEQYF
TRBJ2-1 NA TRBV29-1 NA TGCAGCGTGGAAGGGCCCCGGGAGCAGTTCTTC CSVEGPREQFF
TRBJ1-1 NA TRBV9 NA TGTGCCAGCAGCGTAGGACCCGGGCAGGCGAACACTGAAGCTTTCTTT CASSVGPGQANTEAFF
TRBJ2-7 TRBD2 TRBV28 NA TGTGCCAGCAGTTGGGGGACTAGCGGGTTGCCGTCCTACGAGCAGTACTTC CASSWGTSGLPSYEQYF
TRBJ2-3 TRBD2 TRBV6-1 NA TGTGCCAGCAGTGAAAGGCGGGGGGGAAGCACAGATACGCAGTATTTT CASSERRGGSTDTQYF
TRBJ2-1 TRBD1 TRBV28 once TGTGCCAGCAGTCCCCAGATCACAGGGGTTCGCTCCTACAATGAGCAGTTCTTC CASSPQITGVRSYNEQFF
TRBJ2-3 NA TRBV5-4 NA TGTGCCAGCAGCCCTCCGGACGGAGGATCAGATACGCAGTATTTT CASSPPDGGSDTQYF
TRBJ2-7 NA TRBV25-1 NA TGTGCCAGCAGTGACCTCGGGCACGAGCAGTACTTC CASSDLGHEQYF
TRBJ2-7 TRBD2 TRBV4-2 NA TGTGCCAGCAGCCAAGAGGGAGGAGGGCTAGCGGGAGTACGGGAGCAGTACTTC CASSQEGGGLAGVREQYF
TRBJ2-7 TRBD2 TRBV7-9 NA TGTGCCAGCAGCCCTAGACTGACTAGCGGGAGAGACGAGCAGTACTTC CASSPRLTSGRDEQYF
TRBJ1-1 TRBD1 TRBV7-6 NA TGTGCCAGCAGCTTAGCGGACATGACAGGGGGCAACACTGAAGCTTTCTTT CASSLADMTGGNTEAFF
TRBJ2-7 TRBD1 TRBV27 NA TGTGCCAGCATAAAGACAGGGAGCTCCTACGAGCAGTACTTC CASIKTGSSYEQYF
TRBJ1-5 TRBD1 TRBV27 NA TGTGCCAGCAGTCTCCGACAGGGGGATCAGCCCCAGCATTTT CASSLRQGDQPQHF
TRBJ2-7 NA TRBV6-5 NA TGTGCCAGCAGTTACTCGGGCGGGTGGGACGAGCAGTACTTC CASSYSGGWDEQYF
TRBJ2-7 NA TRBV19 NA TGTGCCAGTAGTATCGGCAGGGGGGGCTACGAGCAGTACTTC CASSIGRGGYEQYF
TRBJ2-7 TRBD1 TRBV7-8 NA TGTGCCAGCAGCTGGGCTCCCCTCCGGGAACAGGGGGTGGGCTACGAGCAGTACTTC CASSWAPLREQGVGYEQYF
TRBJ2-7 NA TRBV6-5 NA TGTGCCAGCAGTTACGGGGTAACCTACGAGCAGTACTTC CASSYGVTYEQYF
TRBJ1-3 NA TRBV5-8 NA TGTGCCAGCAGCTCCTTCTACTGGGACATTGGAAACACCATATATTTT CASSSFYWDIGNTIYF
TRBJ2-5 NA TRBV27 NA TGTGCCAGCAGGGGGGATTGGACCCAGTACTTC CASRGDWTQYF
TRBJ1-5 NA TRBV19 NA TGTGCCAGTAGTATCTTTGCAGGGAATCAGCCCCAGCATTTT CASSIFAGNQPQHF
TRBJ2-7 NA TRBV29-1 NA TGCAGCGCCCTCGCCGCGGGCCGGGACATGTCCTACGAGCAGTACTTC CSALAAGRDMSYEQYF
TRBJ2-7 NA TRBV28 NA TGTGCCAGCAGTATAAAAGGACCTCCCTACGAGCAGTACTTC CASSIKGPPYEQYF
TRBJ2-3 NA TRBV10-3 NA TGTGCCATCAGCTTTAGGGGCGCAGATACGCAGTATTTT CAISFRGADTQYF
TRBJ1-5 NA TRBV27 NA TGTGCCAGTAACAGGGATCAGCAGCCCCAGCATTTT CASNRDQQPQHF
TRBJ1-1 NA TRBV5-1 NA TGCGCCAGCAGGAAGCAGGTGAACACTGAAGCTTTCTTT CASRKQVNTEAFF
TRBJ2-2 TRBD2 TRBV9 NA TGTGCCAGCAGCCCAAGGACGGGGGAGGGGACCGGGGAGCTGTTTTTT CASSPRTGEGTGELFF
TRBJ1-5 NA TRBV28 NA TGTGCCAGCAGTTTGGGCACAGGGAATAGCAATCAGCCCCAGCATTTT CASSLGTGNSNQPQHF
TRBJ1-6 NA TRBV19 NA TGTGCCAGTAGTATAGAGTACAGGGCAAATTCACCCCTCCACTTT CASSIEYRANSPLHF
TRBJ2-7 TRBD1 TRBV7-9 NA TGTGCCAGCAGCTTAGGAATGTCGGGACAGGAATACGAGCAGTACTTC CASSLGMSGQEYEQYF
TRBJ2-5 TRBD2 TRBV15 NA TGTGCCACCAGCAGAGATTGGGCTAGCGGGAGGGCCGGTCAAGAGACCCAGTACTTC CATSRDWASGRAGQETQYF
TRBJ2-7 NA TRBV14 few TGTGCCAGCAGCCAAGTACAGGGTCCCTACGAGCAGTACTTC CASSQVQGPYEQYF
TRBJ2-3 TRBD2 TRBV28 NA TGTGCCAGCAGACTCCGGACTAGCGGGAGCCCAGATACGCAGTATTTT CASRLRTSGSPDTQYF
TRBJ2-7 TRBD2 TRBV4-1 NA TGCGCCAGCAGCCATGGGGGGGGTGGCGCCTACGAGCAGTACTTC CASSHGGGGAYEQYF
TRBJ1-3 NA TRBV27 NA TGTGCCAGCGTCCCGACTTGCTCTGGAAACACCATATATTTT CASVPTCSGNTIYF
TRBJ1-1 TRBD1 TRBV7-9 NA TGTGCCAGCAGCACCCTCAGGACAGGGCTTTACACTGAAGCTTTCTTT CASSTLRTGLYTEAFF